The clone carrying this TCR beta chain was seen ten or more times. Its antigen remains unidentified. The time point: sample taken at primary tumor resection. There were some 76 donors, all of them untreated patients with early-stage non-small cell lung cancer. The data derive from a study of spatial heterogeneity in lung cancer. Study in general: Alpha-chain detections were consistently fewer than beta-chain detections among the sequences. A T cell module score from matched bulk RNA-seq correlated strongly with TCR transcript counts in tumor regions.

Study-level results: Intratumoral expanded alpha and beta TCR counts were found to track tumor mutation counts.

CDR1 and CDR2 (germline): DFQATT, SNEGSKA (reference sequence). Trimming cost V 7 bases and J 0 bases; bases outside gene matches: 3. The CDR3 runs 13 residues. TCRdb used MiXCR to reprocess the 5' RACE reads, holding one entry per CDR3 protein. This table holds some 15,000 distinct CDR3 sequences, around 7.8% found once. This specimen consisted of lung tumor tissue, obtained at surgery. This clonotype was obtained from a male donor with early-stage non-small cell lung cancer. The chain employs TRBV20-1 and TRBJ2-1; 7 nucleotides agree with TRBD2. The CDR3 sequence is CSVWDYSYNEQFF. The CDR3 DNA sequence: TGCAGTGTTTGGGACTACTCCTACAATGAGCAGTTCTTC.